The 27 T cell receptor beta chains in this list originate from one sample, sequenced in a study of CD8 T cells in ankylosing spondylitis. A single record per CDR3 protein comes from TCRdb applying MiXCR to the 5' RACE reads. This sample has around 280,000 distinct CDR3 sequences, with approximately 20% found just once. Source material: blood, either unsorted or a sorted T cell fraction (not recorded which). These receptors came from a male donor with ankylosing spondylitis or in good health (not recorded which).

The chain uses TRBV20-1 and TRBJ2-7, with unresolved D. V was trimmed by 1 base and J by 9 bases, leaving 16 bases between them. This CDR3 has 13 amino acids. Germline V gene data show CDR1 as DFQATT and CDR2 as SNEGSKA (reference sequence). CDR3: CSARGDSPDGQYV. The CDR3 nucleotides are TGCAGTGCTAGAGGGGATAGCCCGGACGGGCAGTACGTC.

The sample holds a few counts of this clonotype. J is TRBJ1-1 and V is TRBV3-1; D remains ambiguous. V gave up 2 bases and J gave up 1 base, with 11 bases separating them. Germline loops: CDR1 LGHDT, CDR2 YNNKEL (reference sequence). This CDR3 spans 15 amino acids. The CDR3, as DNA: TGTGCCAGCAGCCAACCGATATCTGGGAACACTGAAGCTTTCTTT. It yields the protein CASSQPISGNTEAFF.

V and J are TRBV6-1 and TRBJ2-1; no clear D gene. The CDR3 length is 13 residues. V was clipped by 6 bases and J by 4 bases, with 10 bases between them. CDR1 is MNHNS and CDR2 is SASEGT in the germline V gene. CDR3 sequence: CASSDRRYNEQFF. CDR3 nucleotide sequence: TGTGCCAGCAGCGATAGAAGGTACAATGAGCAGTTCTTC.

The chain carries TRBV24-1 and TRBJ1-6; D uncertain. The germline V gene encodes CDR1 KGHDR and CDR2 SFDVKD. The CDR3 is made up of 14 amino acids. The V gene lost 2 bases and the J gene lost 7 bases, with 8 bases spanning the gap. CDR3 DNA sequence: TGTGCCACCAGTGATTATAAGGAGAATTCACCCCTCCACTTT. Translation gives CATSDYKENSPLHF.

CDR3 coding DNA: TGTGCCAGCAGCCCCGGACAGATTCCCTCCGAGCAGTACGTC. Translation gives CASSPGQIPSEQYV. This chain joins TRBV7-9 and TRBJ2-7; weak D call: TRBD1 (6 bases). Per the germline V gene, CDR1 is SEHNR and CDR2 is FQNEAQ (reference sequence). This CDR3 contains 14 residues. Deletions cut 5 bases from V and 6 bases from J, with 17 bases between.

This sequence joins TRBV15 and TRBJ2-3; 8 positions match TRBD2. This CDR3 has 16 amino acids. Germline V gene data show CDR1 as LNHNV and CDR2 as YYDKDF (reference sequence). V lost 0 bases, J lost 4 bases, and 6 bases stayed unmatched. This CDR3 is CATSRDRGGGPDTQYF. The DNA of the CDR3 is TGTGCCACCAGCAGAGATCGGGGGGGCGGTCCAGATACGCAGTATTTT.

The rearrangement links TRBV9 to TRBJ1-2, with D uncertain. CDR3 length equals 13 residues. Germline lookup yields CDR1 SGDLS and CDR2 YYNGEE. V was clipped by 3 bases and J by 7 bases, with 13 bases between them. In DNA form, the CDR3 reads TGTGCCAGCAGCGACGCCTTGGTCGCTGGCTACACCTTC. This translates into CASSDALVAGYTF. Full variable domain (outside the CDR3, taken from reference TRBV9 and TRBJ1-2): DSGVTQTPKHLITATGQRVTLRCSPRSGDLSVYWYQQSLDQGLQFLIQYYNGEERAKGNILERFSAQQFPDLHSELNLSSLELGDSALYFCASSDALVAGYTFGSGTRLTVV.

The chain joins TRBV19 to TRBJ1-1, with D uncertain. This CDR3 has 14 residues. Per the germline V gene, CDR1 is LNHDA and CDR2 is SQIVND (reference sequence). With 8 bases removed from V and 0 bases from J, the gap between germline ends came to 13 bases. The DNA for the CDR3 is TGTGCCAGTCAACCCGGTTACATGAACACTGAAGCTTTCTTT. Residues: CASQPGYMNTEAFF.

This chain connects TRBV20-1 to TRBJ1-3, with 8 bases identical to TRBD1. This CDR3 region has 14 residues. The germline CDR1 and CDR2 sequences are DFQATT and SNEGSKA (reference sequence). V was clipped by 5 bases and J by 3 bases; unmatched bases: 6. CDR3 DNA sequence: TGCAGTGCTTCCGCAGGGGGCTATGGAAACACCATATATTTT. Protein product: CSASAGGYGNTIYF.

This chain links TRBV29-1 with TRBJ1-2; no clear D gene. Germline V lookup: CDR1 SQVTM, CDR2 ANQGSEA. V was cut by 3 bases and J by 2 bases, with 10 bases left in between. The CDR3 is made up of 13 amino acids. Here the CDR3 reads CSVDRAINYGYTF. In DNA form, the CDR3 reads TGCAGCGTTGATCGTGCGATAAACTATGGCTACACCTTC.

The rearrangement joins TRBV6-1 to TRBJ2-3; D not resolved. V was clipped by 10 bases and J by 3 bases, with 14 bases between them. Germline CDR1 MNHNS, CDR2 SASEGT. The CDR3 loop spans 13 amino acids. The DNA for the CDR3 is TGTGCCACCTCGTACCTCGCTACAGATACGCAGTATTTT. Its protein product is CATSYLATDTQYF.

The CDR3, as DNA: TGTGCCAGCAGCTTTGGCGGGCTAGCGGGATCGGGGAGCTCCTACAATGAGCAGTTCTTC. This gives the protein CASSFGGLAGSGSSYNEQFF. J is TRBJ2-1 and V is TRBV11-2; 9 positions agree with TRBD2. V dropped 3 bases and J dropped 0; count of bases not matched to a gene: 15. This CDR3 comprises 20 residues. Germline CDR1 is SGHAT and CDR2 is FQNNGV.

This clonotype was observed a handful of times. The CDR3 DNA is TGCAGTGCTACGAATCTAGCGGGGGTAGCAGATACGCAGTATTTT. Its protein product is CSATNLAGVADTQYF. The chain joins TRBV20-1 to TRBJ2-3, with 10 positions matching TRBD2. J gave up 4 bases and V 4 bases, and 8 bases lay outside the gene matches. From germline, CDR1 is DFQATT and CDR2 SNEGSKA (reference sequence). CDR3 length: 15 amino acids.

This clonotype showed up just once. The chain combines TRBV19 with TRBJ1-5; D unresolved. The V gene lost 6 bases and the J gene lost 6 bases, with 12 bases spanning the gap. CDR3 size: 13 residues. Germline CDR1 is LNHDA and CDR2 is SQIVND (reference sequence). CDR3 coding DNA: TGTGCCAGTAGCCCACCCGGGTTTCAGCCCCAGCATTTT. Translated, it gives CASSPPGFQPQHF. Filled out from reference TRBV19 and TRBJ1-5, the complete variable domain reads DGGITQSPKYLFRKEGQNVTLSCEQNLNHDAMYWYRQDPGQGLRLIYYSQIVNDFQKGDIAEGYSVSREKKESFPLTVTSAQKNPTAFYLCASSPPGFQPQHFGDGTRLSIL.

The chain joins TRBV28 to TRBJ2-7, with D uncertain. Germline V gives CDR1 MDHEN, CDR2 SYDVKM. V lost 2 bases and J lost 2, with 10 bases in between. The CDR3 extends over 14 amino acids. The CDR3 DNA reads TGTGCCAGCAGTTTAGGGGATGCAACCTACGAGCAGTACGTC. It yields the protein CASSLGDATYEQYV.

This clonotype was seen many times. The chain has TRBV5-1 and TRBJ1-5, with D perhaps TRBD1 (6 bases). The CDR3 covers 16 residues. The V gene lost 4 bases and the J gene lost 0 bases, with 14 bases spanning the gap. CDR1 is SGHRS and CDR2 is YFSETQ in the germline V gene. The CDR3 region has the DNA TGCGCCAGCAGCCTTTCAGGGGTGGATAGCAATCAGCCCCAGCATTTT. Its translation: CASSLSGVDSNQPQHF. Complete variable domain (other parts from reference TRBV5-1 and TRBJ1-5): KAGVTQTPRYLIKTRGQQVTLSCSPISGHRSVSWYQQTPGQGLQFLFEYFSETQRNKGNFPGRFSGRQFSNSRSEMNVSTLELGDSALYLCASSLSGVDSNQPQHFGDGTRLSIL.

V gene TRBV18 combines with J gene TRBJ1-6, with D maybe TRBD1 (5 bases). CDR1 and CDR2 (germline): KGHSH, LQKENI. The CDR3 sequence is 14 residues long. Trimming stripped 3 bases from V and 5 bases from J, with 8 bases between. The CDR3 sequence is CASSPNRNNSPLHF. The CDR3 region has the DNA TGTGCCAGCTCACCCAACAGGAATAATTCACCCCTCCACTTT. Based on the CDR3 plus reference TRBV18 and TRBJ1-6, the full variable domain is NAGVMQNPRHLVRRRGQEARLRCSPMKGHSHVYWYRQLPEEGLKFMVYLQKENIIDESGMPKERFSAEFPKEGPSILRIQQVVRGDSAAYFCASSPNRNNSPLHFGNGTRLTVT.

The chain has TRBV6-1 and TRBJ1-5, with D maybe TRBD1 (6 bases). CDR1 MNHNS and CDR2 SASEGT come from the germline V gene. The CDR3 spans 14 residues. V lost 5 bases, J lost 3 bases, and 11 bases lay in between. The CDR3 DNA is TGTGCCAGCAGTCGTGACAGGATCAATCAGCCCCAGCATTTT. This translates into CASSRDRINQPQHF.

This clonotype has only a few counts. This rearrangement joins TRBV10-2 to TRBJ2-5; 9 nucleotides agree with TRBD2. This CDR3 comprises 16 residues. V lost 0 bases, J lost 5 bases, and 7 bases stayed unmatched. The germline V gene encodes CDR1 WSHSY and CDR2 SAAADI. DNA of the CDR3: TGCGCCAGCAGTGAGTCTGGCGGGAGGGCCGGGGAGACCCAGTACTTC. Translation: CASSESGGRAGETQYF.

This clonotype was found a few times. The rearrangement uses TRBV5-1 and TRBJ1-1; D remains ambiguous. The V end lost 5 bases, the J end lost 0 bases, and 5 bases lay between the germline ends. Germline V gives CDR1 SGHRS, CDR2 YFSETQ. The CDR3 sequence is 12 residues long. The DNA of the CDR3 is TGCGCCAGCAGAGAGGTGAACACTGAAGCTTTCTTT. The encoded protein is CASREVNTEAFF.

The table lists this clonotype with a count of one. The rearrangement joins TRBV12-3 or TRBV12-4 to TRBJ1-6; the D gene is possibly TRBD1 (5 bases). Trimming shortened V by 4 bases and J by 6 bases, and 16 bases separated the two germline ends. The CDR3 runs 16 residues. CDR3 in amino acids: CASSSGLRGPNSPLHF. The CDR3 bases are TGTGCCAGCAGTTCAGGACTGAGGGGCCCTAATTCACCCCTCCACTTT.

The chain has TRBV5-4 and TRBJ2-3; the D call may be TRBD1 or TRBD2 (6 bases each). With 5 bases removed from V and 6 bases from J, the gap between germline ends came to 13 bases. This CDR3 has 13 amino acids. Germline V gene sequence: CDR1 SGHNT, CDR2 YYREEE (reference sequence). The CDR3 is CASSPGAGDTQYF. The CDR3 nucleotides are TGTGCCAGCAGTCCGGGGGCGGGGGATACGCAGTATTTT.

The rearrangement links TRBV27 to TRBJ2-7; 10 bases are a match to TRBD2. V dropped 6 bases and J dropped 3; count of bases not matched to a gene: 11. The CDR3 length is 16 residues. CDR1 and CDR2 (germline): MNHEY, SMNVEV (reference sequence). In DNA form, the CDR3 reads TGTGCCAGCAGACGATGGGGGACTAGCGACAACTACGAGCAGTACGTC. This translates into CASRRWGTSDNYEQYV.

Concerning this clonotype: The junction and the germline gene differ at one end; a read error may be behind it. The genes are TRBV3-1 and TRBJ1-2; D possibly corresponds to TRBD1 (5 bases). This CDR3 contains 14 residues. Germline-derived CDR1 and CDR2 are LGHDT and YNNKEL (reference sequence). The chain's CDR3 is CASSQGLSGTGSDF. For the CDR3, the DNA is TGTGCCAGCAGCCAAGGATTATCTGGTACAGGTTCTGACTTC.

This chain uses TRBV5-5 with TRBJ2-3; either TRBD1 or TRBD2 may supply D (5 bases each). The CDR3 contains 16 residues. The ends were cut back, 4 bases at V and 6 bases at J, with 21 bases in the middle. The germline V gene has CDR1 SGHKS and CDR2 YYEKEE (reference sequence). Here the CDR3 reads CASSLGPQKGADTQYF. The CDR3 nucleotides read TGTGCCAGCAGCCTGGGACCTCAAAAAGGAGCCGATACGCAGTATTTT.

The V and J genes are TRBV4-2 and TRBJ2-7; D might be TRBD2 (5 bases). Germline V gives CDR1 LGHNA, CDR2 YNFKEQ. The germline V and J ends were trimmed by 4 bases and 0 bases, with 16 bases remaining between them. This CDR3 has 16 residues. CDR3 amino acids: CASSLHLREGSYEQYV. In DNA, the CDR3 is TGTGCCAGCAGCCTACATCTCCGGGAAGGCTCCTACGAGCAGTACGTC.

In its sample, this clonotype was seen many times. The chain links TRBV6-1 to TRBJ2-1; the D gene could be TRBD1 or TRBD2 (5 bases each). Between the trimmed V and J ends, which lost 6 bases and 5 bases, there was a span of 8 bases. Germline V lookup: CDR1 MNHNS, CDR2 SASEGT. The CDR3 extends over 12 amino acids. The CDR3 nucleotides are TGTGCCAGCAGGGGACCGGACAATGAGCAGTTCTTC. This gives the protein CASRGPDNEQFF.